This T cell receptor (beta chain) was sequenced for a study of cytomegalovirus exposure and HLA in healthy donors. In the PCR, 60 Vbeta and 13 Jbeta primers were used. As handled by the study authors: A later analysis counted 65 million to 80 million unique TCR beta chains, 9.5 million to 13 million shared. Measured with immunoSEQ multiplex PCR; TCRdb has only the in-frame clones, and not every one. V and J calls and clone size are as listed in that table; D and trimming were resolved from the DNA. The table shows some 130,000 clones, with more than 7.5% occurring only once. The CDR3 is 14 residues long. CDR1 SGHTS and CDR2 YDEGEE come from the germline V gene. With 4 bases clipped from V and 3 bases from J, the junction kept 3 bases outside the gene matches. Study results and caveats: For cytomegalovirus status, the classifier reportedly gave diagnoses with high specificity and sensitivity. It emerged from a later analysis that several of the most significant clusters appeared to be linked to common viral pathogens. Later analysis associated a missense DCLRE1C variant with TCR beta V- and J-gene trimming.

About this clone: What it binds is unknown.

The TCR comes from a man aged 45-60 years in good health and CMV-seronegative. The gene calls are TRBV5-8 and TRBJ1-2; 10 nucleotides match TRBD1. Sequencing was carried out using PBMCs. The CDR3, as DNA: TGTGCCAGCAGCCGGGACAGGGGCTACTATGGCTACACCTTC. Translated: CASSRDRGYYGYTF.